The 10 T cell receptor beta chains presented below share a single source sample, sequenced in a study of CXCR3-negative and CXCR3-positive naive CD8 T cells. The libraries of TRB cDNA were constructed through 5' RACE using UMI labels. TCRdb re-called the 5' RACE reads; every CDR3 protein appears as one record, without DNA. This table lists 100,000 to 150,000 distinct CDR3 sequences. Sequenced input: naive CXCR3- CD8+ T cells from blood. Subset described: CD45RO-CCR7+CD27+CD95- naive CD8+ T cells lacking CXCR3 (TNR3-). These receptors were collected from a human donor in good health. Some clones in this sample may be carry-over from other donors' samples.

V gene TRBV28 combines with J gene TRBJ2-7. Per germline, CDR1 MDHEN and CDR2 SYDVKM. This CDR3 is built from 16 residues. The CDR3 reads CASSFLDLGRFYEQYF.

The CDR3 is CASRHRDGIHEQYF. This rearrangement joins TRBV6-6 to TRBJ2-7; without DNA, the TCRdb call of TRBD1 cannot be checked. The CDR3 covers 14 residues. The germline gives CDR1 MNHNY, CDR2 SVGAGI (reference sequence).

CDR3 loop: CASSYGGIPPWDEQYF. This chain joins TRBV5-1 and TRBJ2-7; TCRdb calls TRBD1, which cannot be checked without DNA. Germline V gives CDR1 SGHRS, CDR2 YFSETQ. This CDR3 is 16 amino acids long. Supplemented by reference TRBV5-1 and TRBJ2-7, the full variable domain reads KAGVTQTPRYLIKTRGQQVTLSCSPISGHRSVSWYQQTPGQGLQFLFEYFSETQRNKGNFPGRFSGRQFSNSRSEMNVSTLELGDSALYLCASSYGGIPPWDEQYFGPGTRLTVT.

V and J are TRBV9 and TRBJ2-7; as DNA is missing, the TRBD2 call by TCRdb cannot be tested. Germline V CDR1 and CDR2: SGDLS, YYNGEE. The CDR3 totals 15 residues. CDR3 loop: CASSVGWRASYEQYF.

Here the CDR3 reads CASSQEPGTDAQYF. The genes are TRBV14 and TRBJ2-3; TCRdb selects TRBD1, and the lack of DNA leaves this call unchecked. The CDR3 extends over 14 amino acids. Germline CDR1 and CDR2: SGHDN and FVKESK.

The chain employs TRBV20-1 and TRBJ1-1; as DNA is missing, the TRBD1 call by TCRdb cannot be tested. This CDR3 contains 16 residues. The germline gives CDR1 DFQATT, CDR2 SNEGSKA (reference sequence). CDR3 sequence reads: CSARRSGTGRNTEAFF.

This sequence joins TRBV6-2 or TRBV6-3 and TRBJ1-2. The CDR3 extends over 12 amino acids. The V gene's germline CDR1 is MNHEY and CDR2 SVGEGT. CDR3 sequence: CASSHSIYGYTF.

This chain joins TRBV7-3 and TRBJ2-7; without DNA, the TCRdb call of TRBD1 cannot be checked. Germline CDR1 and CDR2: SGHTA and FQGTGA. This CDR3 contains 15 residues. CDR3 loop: CASSEGVFGIYEQFF.

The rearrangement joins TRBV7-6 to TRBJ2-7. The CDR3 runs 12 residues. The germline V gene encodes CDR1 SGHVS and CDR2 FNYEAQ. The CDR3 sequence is CASSSRFYEQYF.

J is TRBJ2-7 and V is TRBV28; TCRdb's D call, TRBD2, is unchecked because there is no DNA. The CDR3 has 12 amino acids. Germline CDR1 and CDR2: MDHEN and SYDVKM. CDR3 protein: CASRTGLYEQYF. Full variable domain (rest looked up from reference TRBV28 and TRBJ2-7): DVKVTQSSRYLVKRTGEKVFLECVQDMDHENMFWYRQDPGLGLRLIYFSYDVKMKEKGDIPEGYSVSREKKERFSLILESASTNQTSMYLCASRTGLYEQYFGPGTRLTVT.